What follows are 10 T cell receptor beta chains derived from one specimen sequenced in a study of blood T cell repertoires in COVID-19. Produced via immunoSEQ multiplex PCR; TCRdb's table is partial and in-frame only. The table has about 190,000 clones, roughly four fifths seen once; the top ten hold about 14%. The specimen sequenced was peripheral blood. The receptors come from a man aged 50 to 59 who had recovered from COVID-19.

V usage is TRBV4-1 and J usage is TRBJ1-1; 10 bases are shared with TRBD1. From germline, CDR1 is MGHRA and CDR2 YSYEKL. After removal of 0 bases from V and 5 bases from J, the junction contained 12 bases not matched to a gene. This CDR3 contains 18 residues. The CDR3, as DNA: TGCGCCAGCAGCCAAGAAATCCTAAGGGGACAGGGGAAGACTGAAGCTTTCTTT. Its translation is CASSQEILRGQGKTEAFF.

The chain joins TRBV7-3 to TRBJ1-1; D unclear. Trimming pared 2 bases from V and 1 base from J, leaving 8 bases between. Germline V gene data show CDR1 as SGHTA and CDR2 as FQGTGA. The CDR3 has 14 residues. The CDR3 here is CASSLDPGNTEAFF. The CDR3 DNA reads TGTGCCAGCAGCTTAGATCCAGGGAACACTGAAGCTTTCTTT. The full variable domain, completed using reference TRBV7-3 and TRBJ1-1, is GAGVSQTPSNKVTEKGKYVELRCDPISGHTALYWYRQSLGQGPEFLIYFQGTGAADDSGLPNDRFFAVRPEGSVSTLKIQRTERGDSAVYLCASSLDPGNTEAFFGQGTRLTVV.

The rearrangement links TRBV28 to TRBJ1-1; D unclear. Per the germline V gene, CDR1 is MDHEN and CDR2 is SYDVKM. The CDR3 covers 11 residues. Trimming stripped 4 bases from V and 3 bases from J, with 3 bases between. CDR3 sequence (DNA): TGTGCCAGCAGTTGGCACACTGAAGCTTTCTTT. Residues: CASSWHTEAFF.

This chain joins TRBV19 and TRBJ2-7, with 13 positions matching TRBD2. Germline loops: CDR1 LNHDA, CDR2 SQIVND (reference sequence). The CDR3 extends over 14 amino acids. V was pared by 9 bases and J by 3 bases, with 5 bases of the junction left unmatched. CDR3 nucleotide sequence: TGTGCCAGCTCGTGGACTAGCGGGAGCTACGAGCAGTACTTC. Amino acids: CASSWTSGSYEQYF.

CDR3 region: CASSHFRLQGNTEAFF. DNA of the CDR3: TGTGCCAGCAGCCATTTTAGACTTCAGGGTAACACTGAAGCTTTCTTT. The rearrangement uses TRBV6-2 or TRBV6-3 and TRBJ1-1; a weak D match, TRBD1 (5 bases). In germline, CDR1 is MNHEY, CDR2 SVGEGT. The CDR3 loop spans 16 amino acids. Trimming pared 6 bases from V and 2 bases from J, leaving 19 bases between.

The sample holds one count of this clone. V is TRBV7-9 and J is TRBJ2-5; 9 bases are shared with TRBD1. Trimming took 2 bases from V and 2 from J; bases not matched to a gene: 3. The CDR3 is 15 amino acids. CDR1 is SEHNR, CDR2 FQNEAQ, per germline (reference sequence). This chain's CDR3 is CASSLRGTGQETQYF. DNA of the CDR3: TGTGCCAGCAGCTTAAGAGGGACAGGGCAAGAGACCCAGTACTTC.

This chain uses TRBV28 with TRBJ1-6; D gene uncertain. Between the trimmed V and J ends, which lost 5 bases and 8 bases, there was a span of 16 bases. The CDR3 loop spans 15 amino acids. Germline V CDR1 and CDR2: MDHEN, SYDVKM. DNA of the CDR3: TGTGCCAGCAGTCCTTTACAGCAGATGCATTCACCCCTCCACTTT. Its translation: CASSPLQQMHSPLHF.

A single count supports this clone. The gene calls are TRBV3-1 (or the pseudogene TRBV3-2) and TRBJ2-7, with D perhaps TRBD2 (6 bases). The CDR3 runs to 14 residues. With 4 bases removed from V and 12 bases from J, the gap between germline ends came to 22 bases. Germline CDR1 and CDR2: LGHDT and YNNKEL (reference sequence). The CDR3 DNA is TGTGCCAGCAGCCCTGGGGTAGCGGCACCGTTGCGGTACTTC. It specifies CASSPGVAAPLRYF.

The V and J genes are TRBV27 and TRBJ1-1; 7 positions match TRBD1. After removal of 5 bases from V and 1 base from J, the junction contained 10 bases not matched to a gene. From germline, CDR1 is MNHEY and CDR2 SMNVEV (reference sequence). This CDR3 spans 16 amino acids. DNA for the CDR3: TGTGCCAGCAGTCCGAAATCCGGGACAGCGAACACTGAAGCTTTCTTT. Protein: CASSPKSGTANTEAFF.

The chain employs TRBV6-5 and TRBJ1-4; TRBD1 matches at 7 bases. Germline values: CDR1 MNHEY, CDR2 SVGAGI. V shed 6 bases, J shed 8 bases, and the junction held 9 bases outside the gene matches. The CDR3 extends over 14 amino acids. The CDR3 DNA is TGTGCCAGCAGCAACGGAGGGGGCAGGGAAAAACTGTTTTTT. Its protein is CASSNGGGREKLFF.